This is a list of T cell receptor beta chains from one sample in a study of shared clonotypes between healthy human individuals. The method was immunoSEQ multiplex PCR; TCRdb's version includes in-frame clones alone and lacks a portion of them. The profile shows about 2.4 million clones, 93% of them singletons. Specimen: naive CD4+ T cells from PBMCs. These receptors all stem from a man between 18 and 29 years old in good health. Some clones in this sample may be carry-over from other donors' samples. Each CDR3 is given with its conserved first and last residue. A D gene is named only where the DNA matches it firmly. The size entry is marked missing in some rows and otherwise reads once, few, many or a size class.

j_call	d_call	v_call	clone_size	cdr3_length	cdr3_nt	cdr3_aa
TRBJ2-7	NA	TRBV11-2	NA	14	TGTGCCAGCAGCAAACTAGGCGGGCCCTACGAGCAGTACTTC	CASSKLGGPYEQYF
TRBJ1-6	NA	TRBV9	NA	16	TGTGCCAGCAGTCCTTCGGGGATTCCCTATAATTCACCCCTCCACTTT	CASSPSGIPYNSPLHF
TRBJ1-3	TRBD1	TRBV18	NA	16	TGTGCCAGCTCACCCACGACAGGGACATTCGAGGCCACCATATATTTT	CASSPTTGTFEATIYF
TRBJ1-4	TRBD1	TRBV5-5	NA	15	TGTGCCAGCAGCCCACCGGGACAGGGTAATGAAAAACTGTTTTTT	CASSPPGQGNEKLFF
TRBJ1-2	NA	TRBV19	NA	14	TGTGCCAGTACCCCGGACGGAATTAACTATGGCTACACCTTC	CASTPDGINYGYTF
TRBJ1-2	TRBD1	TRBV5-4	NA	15	TGTGCCAGCAGCTTGGTGGCAGGGGGCGCACGGGGCTACACCTTC	CASSLVAGGARGYTF
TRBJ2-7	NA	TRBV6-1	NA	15	TGTGCCAGCAGTGGGTCCCGGGGGCTAACCTACGAGCAGTACTTC	CASSGSRGLTYEQYF
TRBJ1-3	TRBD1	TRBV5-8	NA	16	TGTGCCAGCAGCTTAGACAGGGTAACCTCTGGAAACACCATATATTTT	CASSLDRVTSGNTIYF
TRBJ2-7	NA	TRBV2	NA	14	TGTGCCAGCAGCGACACAGATACCCACGACGAGCAGTACTTC	CASSDTDTHDEQYF
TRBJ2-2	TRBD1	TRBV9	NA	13	TGTGCCAGCAGCGCACAGGGGCGCCGGGAGCTGTTTTTT	CASSAQGRRELFF
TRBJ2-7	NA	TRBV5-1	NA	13	TGCGCCAGCAGCTTTGCGAGCTCCTACGAGCAGTACTTC	CASSFASSYEQYF
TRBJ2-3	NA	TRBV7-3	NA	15	TGTGCCAGCAGCGCCAGAGGGGGGATCACAGATACGCAGTATTTT	CASSARGGITDTQYF
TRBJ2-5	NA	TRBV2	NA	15	TGTGCCAGCAGTGAAGTCTCAGGGGTCCGGGAGACCCAGTACTTC	CASSEVSGVRETQYF
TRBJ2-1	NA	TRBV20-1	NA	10	TGCAGTGTCAGAAACTATGAGCAGTTCTTC	CSVRNYEQFF
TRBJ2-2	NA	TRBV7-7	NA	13	TGTGCCAGCTTCTTGCAAGACACCGGGGAGCTGTTTTTT	CASFLQDTGELFF
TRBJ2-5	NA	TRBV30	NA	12	TGTGCCTGGAGCCCAATGGGGGAGACCCAGTACTTC	CAWSPMGETQYF
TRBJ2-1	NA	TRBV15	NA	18	TGTGCCACCAGCAGAGATGGGGGCTGGCGGGAGTACTACAATGAGCAGTTCTTC	CATSRDGGWREYYNEQFF
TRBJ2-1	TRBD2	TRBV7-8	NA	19	TGTGCCTCCTCTGGATGGGTTTTAGCAGCGGGAGGCCGGGGCAATGAGCAGTTCTTC	CASSGWVLAAGGRGNEQFF
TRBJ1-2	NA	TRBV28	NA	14	TGTGCCAGCAGATACATGACCCGGGGCTATGGCTACACCTTC	CASRYMTRGYGYTF
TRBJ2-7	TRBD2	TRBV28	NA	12	TGTGCCAGCAATCTGGGGGGGTACGAGCAGTACTTC	CASNLGGYEQYF
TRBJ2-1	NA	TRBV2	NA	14	TGTGCCAGCAGTTGGCTAAGCTCCTACAATGAGCAGTTCTTC	CASSWLSSYNEQFF
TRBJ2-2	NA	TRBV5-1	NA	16	TGCGCCAGCAGCTTGGGCCAGAAGTTGCCCACCGGGGAGCTGTTTTTT	CASSLGQKLPTGELFF
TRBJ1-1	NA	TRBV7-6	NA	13	TGTGCCAGCAGCCTTACTGAGACCACTGAAGCTTTCTTT	CASSLTETTEAFF
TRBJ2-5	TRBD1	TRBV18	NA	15	TGTGCCAGCTCACCCCCGGGACAGGGTGGAGAGACCCAGTACTTC	CASSPPGQGGETQYF
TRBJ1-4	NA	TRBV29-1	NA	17	TGCAGCGTCTATTCCCGCGGTCTTCCAGGAACTAATGAAAAACTGTTTTTT	CSVYSRGLPGTNEKLFF
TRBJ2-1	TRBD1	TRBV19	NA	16	TGTGCCAGTAGACCTCTGGGGGACAGGGTTATGAATGAGCAGTTCTTC	CASRPLGDRVMNEQFF
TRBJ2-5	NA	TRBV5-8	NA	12	TGTGCCAGCAGCCGGCTGCAAGAGACCCAGTACTTC	CASSRLQETQYF
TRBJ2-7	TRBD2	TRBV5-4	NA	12	TGTGCCAGCAGCTTGCCGGGAGGCGAGCAGTACTTC	CASSLPGGEQYF
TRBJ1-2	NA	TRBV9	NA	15	TGTGCCAGCAGCGTCCTTCCGACAGGAAGCTATGGCTACACCTTC	CASSVLPTGSYGYTF
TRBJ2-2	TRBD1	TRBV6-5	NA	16	TGTGCCAGCAGTTACTCTTGGACAGGGGCCACCGGGGAGCTGTTTTTT	CASSYSWTGATGELFF
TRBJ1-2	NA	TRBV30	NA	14	TGTGCCTGGAGTGTACATGGAGGGACGGGTGGCTACACCTTC	CAWSVHGGTGGYTF
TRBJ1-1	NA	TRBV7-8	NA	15	TGTGCCAGCAGCAATAGAGACAGAGTAAACACTGAAGCTTTCTTT	CASSNRDRVNTEAFF
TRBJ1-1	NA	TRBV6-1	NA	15	TGTGCCAGCAGCCAACACGTTATGGGGGTCCCTGAAGCTTTCTTT	CASSQHVMGVPEAFF
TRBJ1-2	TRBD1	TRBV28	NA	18	TGTGCCAGCAGTTCCCTCCGACAGGGTCCCTTCCTTAACTATGGCTACACCTTC	CASSSLRQGPFLNYGYTF
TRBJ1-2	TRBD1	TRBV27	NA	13	TGTGCCAGCAGTTGGGACAGAGACTATGGCTACACCTTC	CASSWDRDYGYTF
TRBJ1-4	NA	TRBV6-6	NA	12	TGTGCCAGCAGTTACGGGACGGCGGAACTGTTTTTT	CASSYGTAELFF
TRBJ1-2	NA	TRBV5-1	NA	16	TGCGCCAGCAGCCCCCGACGGACAGACCGCAGCTATGGCTACACCTTC	CASSPRRTDRSYGYTF
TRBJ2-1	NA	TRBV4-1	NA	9	TGCGCCAGCAGCCGGAGGTCGTTCTTC	CASSRRSFF
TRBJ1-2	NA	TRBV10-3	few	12	TGTGCCATCAGTGAGAGGAGCTATGGCTACACCTTC	CAISERSYGYTF
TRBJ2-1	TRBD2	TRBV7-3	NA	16	TGTGCCAGCAGCTCTGTCGCGGGAGGCAGGTACAATGAGCAGTTCTTC	CASSSVAGGRYNEQFF
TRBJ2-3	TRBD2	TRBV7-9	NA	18	TGTGCCAGCAGCCCTTTTAGACTAGCAGACTACCCCACAGATACGCAGTATTTT	CASSPFRLADYPTDTQYF
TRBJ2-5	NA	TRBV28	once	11	TGTGCCAGCAGTAGTCGGGAGACCCAGTACTTC	CASSSRETQYF
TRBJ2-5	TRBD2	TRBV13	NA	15	TGTGCCAGCAGCTTTAGCGGGAGGACTTTAAAGACCCAGTACTTC	CASSFSGRTLKTQYF
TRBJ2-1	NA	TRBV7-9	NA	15	TGTGCCAGCAGCTTAGATCTAGAGCGGAGCAAAGAGCAGTTCTTC	CASSLDLERSKEQFF
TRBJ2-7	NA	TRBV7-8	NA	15	TGTGCCAGCAGCTTAGTTGGCAGGGTCGATGTCGAGCAGTACTTC	CASSLVGRVDVEQYF
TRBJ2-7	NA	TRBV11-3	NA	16	TGTGCCAGCAGCTTAGACAGGGCCAACAGCTCCTACGAGCAGTACTTC	CASSLDRANSSYEQYF
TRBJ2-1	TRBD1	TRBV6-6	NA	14	TGTGCCAGCAGTCGGGGACAGACCTACAATGAGCAGTTCTTC	CASSRGQTYNEQFF
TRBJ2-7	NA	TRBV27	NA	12	TGTGCCAGCAGTTCCCCTCCCGGGCGGCAGTACTTC	CASSSPPGRQYF
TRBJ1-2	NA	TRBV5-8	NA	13	TGTGCCAGCAGCTTGGGGCTACTCTATGGCTACACCTTC	CASSLGLLYGYTF
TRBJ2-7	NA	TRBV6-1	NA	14	TGTGCCAGCAGTGCGATTTTACAGCGGAGGGAGCAGTACTTC	CASSAILQRREQYF
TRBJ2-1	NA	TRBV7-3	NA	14	TGTGCCAGCAGCTTAATGGGGTCTGGGAATGAGCAGTTCTTC	CASSLMGSGNEQFF
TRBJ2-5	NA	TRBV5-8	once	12	TGTGCCAGCAGCCATAACCGGGAGACCCAGTACTTC	CASSHNRETQYF
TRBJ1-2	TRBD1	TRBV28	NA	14	TGTGCCAGCAGTTTCGGGCAGGGGGTTTATGGCTACACCTTC	CASSFGQGVYGYTF
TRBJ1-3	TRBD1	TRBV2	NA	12	TGTGCCAGCAGCGACAGGGCCAACACCATATATTTT	CASSDRANTIYF
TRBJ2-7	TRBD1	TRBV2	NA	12	TGTGCCAGCCGGACAGGGGGCTACGAGCAGTACTTC	CASRTGGYEQYF
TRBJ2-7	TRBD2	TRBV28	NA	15	TGTGCCAGCAGTCCAGCCGGACTAGCGGTTTACGAGCAGTACTTC	CASSPAGLAVYEQYF
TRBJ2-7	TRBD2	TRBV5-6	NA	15	TGTGCCAGCAGCCCGCTTCGGGGGGGAACCTACGAGCAGTACTTC	CASSPLRGGTYEQYF
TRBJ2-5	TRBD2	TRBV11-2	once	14	TGTGCCAGCAGCCCCCAGCGGGGACGAGAGACCCAGTACTTC	CASSPQRGRETQYF
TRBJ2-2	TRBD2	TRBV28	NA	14	TGTGCCAGCAGTTGGCGGGAGGGCCTCGGGGAGCTGTTTTTT	CASSWREGLGELFF
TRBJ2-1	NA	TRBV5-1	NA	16	TGCGCCAGCAGCGCCCTGGGACAACCGACAAACAATGAGCAGTTCTTC	CASSALGQPTNNEQFF